This TCR beta chain was retrieved from a study of blood T cell repertoires in COVID-19. TCRdb's table, derived via immunoSEQ multiplex PCR, lists solely in-frame clones and lacks some. Among 240,000 or so clones listed, 82% were seen once. J gave up 10 bases and V 1 base, and 10 bases lay outside the gene matches. The CDR3 length is 16 residues. The V gene's germline CDR1 is SGHTA and CDR2 FQGNSA. This TCR came from a woman between 18 and 29 years old with acute or convalescent COVID-19. The sequenced sample consisted of peripheral blood. V and J are TRBV7-2 and TRBJ1-6, with 7 nucleotides matching TRBD1. DNA for the CDR3: TGTGCCAGCAGCTTAGGGTCAGGGGGGTTTTTATCACCCCTCCACTTT. Its protein is CASSLGSGGFLSPLHF.